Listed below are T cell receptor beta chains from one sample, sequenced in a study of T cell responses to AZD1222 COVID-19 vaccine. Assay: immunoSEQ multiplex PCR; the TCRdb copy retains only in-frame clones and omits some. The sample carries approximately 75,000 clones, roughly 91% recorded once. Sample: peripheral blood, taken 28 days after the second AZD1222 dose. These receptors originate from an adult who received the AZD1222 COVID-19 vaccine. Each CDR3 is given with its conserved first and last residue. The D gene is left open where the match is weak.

CDR3 protein: CASSPERSEAFF; CDR3 DNA: TGTGCCAGCAGCCCTGAGAGGTCTGAAGCTTTCTTT; D gene: .; J gene: TRBJ1-1; V gene: TRBV7-9
CDR3 protein: CASSSMTGFSGNTIYF; CDR3 DNA: TGTGCCAGCAGCTCCATGACAGGGTTCTCTGGAAACACCATATATTTT; D gene: TRBD1; J gene: TRBJ1-3; V gene: TRBV7-9
CDR3 protein: CASSEVGTGSEGKLFF; CDR3 DNA: TGTGCCAGCAGTGAAGTAGGGACAGGAAGCGAAGGAAAACTGTTTTTT; D gene: TRBD1; J gene: TRBJ1-4; V gene: TRBV6-1
CDR3 protein: CASSLEVQAYEQYF; CDR3 DNA: TGCGCCAGCAGCTTGGAGGTCCAGGCCTACGAGCAGTACTTC; D gene: .; J gene: TRBJ2-7; V gene: TRBV5-1
CDR3 protein: CASSFYRGTGELFF; CDR3 DNA: TGTGCCAGCAGCTTTTATAGGGGAACCGGGGAGCTGTTTTTT; D gene: .; J gene: TRBJ2-2; V gene: TRBV11-3
CDR3 protein: CASSFGGARNYGYTF; CDR3 DNA: TGTGCCAGCAGTTTTGGGGGGGCGAGGAACTATGGCTACACCTTC; D gene: .; J gene: TRBJ1-2; V gene: TRBV27
CDR3 protein: CASSWGNQPQHF; CDR3 DNA: TGTGCCAGCAGTTGGGGGAATCAGCCCCAGCATTTT; D gene: .; J gene: TRBJ1-5; V gene: TRBV28
CDR3 protein: CASSLGSGPPAYEQYF; CDR3 DNA: TGTGCCAGCAGCCTGGGCTCCGGGCCACCCGCCTACGAGCAGTACTTC; D gene: .; J gene: TRBJ2-7; V gene: TRBV5-8
CDR3 protein: CASSPSGTGGPYGYTF; CDR3 DNA: TGTGCCAGCAGCCCCTCCGGGACAGGGGGCCCCTATGGCTACACCTTC; D gene: TRBD1; J gene: TRBJ1-2; V gene: TRBV9
CDR3 protein: CASSLDGGLYEQYF; CDR3 DNA: TGCGCCAGCAGCTTGGACGGGGGGTTGTACGAGCAGTACTTC; D gene: TRBD2; J gene: TRBJ2-7; V gene: TRBV5-1
CDR3 protein: CASSGLGDTQYF; CDR3 DNA: TGTGCCAGCAGCGGATTGGGAGATACGCAGTATTTT; D gene: .; J gene: TRBJ2-3; V gene: TRBV9
CDR3 protein: CASVGLAGGRGEQYF; CDR3 DNA: TGTGCCAGCGTGGGACTAGCGGGGGGGCGTGGCGAGCAGTACTTC; D gene: TRBD2; J gene: TRBJ2-7; V gene: TRBV2
CDR3 protein: CASSIGHGYEQYF; CDR3 DNA: TGTGCCAGTAGTATTGGGCACGGATACGAGCAGTACTTC; D gene: .; J gene: TRBJ2-7; V gene: TRBV19
CDR3 protein: CASRAGAPNTGELFF; CDR3 DNA: TGTGCCAGCAGGGCAGGCGCCCCGAACACCGGGGAGCTGTTTTTT; D gene: .; J gene: TRBJ2-2; V gene: TRBV2
CDR3 protein: CASSPWAGGTDTQYF; CDR3 DNA: TGTGCCAGCAGCCCGTGGGCGGGGGGCACAGATACGCAGTATTTT; D gene: TRBD2; J gene: TRBJ2-3; V gene: TRBV5-6
CDR3 protein: CATSDLGRGTEAFF; CDR3 DNA: TGTGCCACCAGTGATTTGGGAAGGGGCACTGAAGCTTTCTTT; D gene: .; J gene: TRBJ1-1; V gene: TRBV24-1
CDR3 protein: CASSWGRYQETQYF; CDR3 DNA: TGTGCCAGCAGTTGGGGACGGTACCAAGAGACCCAGTACTTC; D gene: .; J gene: TRBJ2-5; V gene: TRBV27
CDR3 protein: CATRGEAYNEQFF; CDR3 DNA: TGTGCCACCAGGGGGGAGGCCTACAATGAGCAGTTCTTC; D gene: .; J gene: TRBJ2-1; V gene: TRBV24-1
CDR3 protein: CASGTGNTEAFF; CDR3 DNA: TGTGCTAGCGGGACAGGGAACACTGAAGCTTTCTTT; D gene: TRBD1; J gene: TRBJ1-1; V gene: TRBV12-5
CDR3 protein: CASRQNPGQGAYEQYF; CDR3 DNA: TGTGCCAGCAGGCAGAATCCGGGACAGGGGGCCTACGAGCAGTACTTC; D gene: TRBD1; J gene: TRBJ2-7; V gene: TRBV3-1/TRBV3-2
CDR3 protein: CASSLGNTGTKSETQYF; CDR3 DNA: TGTGCCAGCAGCTTAGGAAATACCGGGACTAAATCAGAGACCCAGTACTTC; D gene: TRBD2; J gene: TRBJ2-5; V gene: TRBV7-9
CDR3 protein: CASGGQRNTEAFF; CDR3 DNA: TGTGCCAGCGGAGGACAGCGGAACACTGAAGCTTTCTTT; D gene: .; J gene: TRBJ1-1; V gene: TRBV11-2